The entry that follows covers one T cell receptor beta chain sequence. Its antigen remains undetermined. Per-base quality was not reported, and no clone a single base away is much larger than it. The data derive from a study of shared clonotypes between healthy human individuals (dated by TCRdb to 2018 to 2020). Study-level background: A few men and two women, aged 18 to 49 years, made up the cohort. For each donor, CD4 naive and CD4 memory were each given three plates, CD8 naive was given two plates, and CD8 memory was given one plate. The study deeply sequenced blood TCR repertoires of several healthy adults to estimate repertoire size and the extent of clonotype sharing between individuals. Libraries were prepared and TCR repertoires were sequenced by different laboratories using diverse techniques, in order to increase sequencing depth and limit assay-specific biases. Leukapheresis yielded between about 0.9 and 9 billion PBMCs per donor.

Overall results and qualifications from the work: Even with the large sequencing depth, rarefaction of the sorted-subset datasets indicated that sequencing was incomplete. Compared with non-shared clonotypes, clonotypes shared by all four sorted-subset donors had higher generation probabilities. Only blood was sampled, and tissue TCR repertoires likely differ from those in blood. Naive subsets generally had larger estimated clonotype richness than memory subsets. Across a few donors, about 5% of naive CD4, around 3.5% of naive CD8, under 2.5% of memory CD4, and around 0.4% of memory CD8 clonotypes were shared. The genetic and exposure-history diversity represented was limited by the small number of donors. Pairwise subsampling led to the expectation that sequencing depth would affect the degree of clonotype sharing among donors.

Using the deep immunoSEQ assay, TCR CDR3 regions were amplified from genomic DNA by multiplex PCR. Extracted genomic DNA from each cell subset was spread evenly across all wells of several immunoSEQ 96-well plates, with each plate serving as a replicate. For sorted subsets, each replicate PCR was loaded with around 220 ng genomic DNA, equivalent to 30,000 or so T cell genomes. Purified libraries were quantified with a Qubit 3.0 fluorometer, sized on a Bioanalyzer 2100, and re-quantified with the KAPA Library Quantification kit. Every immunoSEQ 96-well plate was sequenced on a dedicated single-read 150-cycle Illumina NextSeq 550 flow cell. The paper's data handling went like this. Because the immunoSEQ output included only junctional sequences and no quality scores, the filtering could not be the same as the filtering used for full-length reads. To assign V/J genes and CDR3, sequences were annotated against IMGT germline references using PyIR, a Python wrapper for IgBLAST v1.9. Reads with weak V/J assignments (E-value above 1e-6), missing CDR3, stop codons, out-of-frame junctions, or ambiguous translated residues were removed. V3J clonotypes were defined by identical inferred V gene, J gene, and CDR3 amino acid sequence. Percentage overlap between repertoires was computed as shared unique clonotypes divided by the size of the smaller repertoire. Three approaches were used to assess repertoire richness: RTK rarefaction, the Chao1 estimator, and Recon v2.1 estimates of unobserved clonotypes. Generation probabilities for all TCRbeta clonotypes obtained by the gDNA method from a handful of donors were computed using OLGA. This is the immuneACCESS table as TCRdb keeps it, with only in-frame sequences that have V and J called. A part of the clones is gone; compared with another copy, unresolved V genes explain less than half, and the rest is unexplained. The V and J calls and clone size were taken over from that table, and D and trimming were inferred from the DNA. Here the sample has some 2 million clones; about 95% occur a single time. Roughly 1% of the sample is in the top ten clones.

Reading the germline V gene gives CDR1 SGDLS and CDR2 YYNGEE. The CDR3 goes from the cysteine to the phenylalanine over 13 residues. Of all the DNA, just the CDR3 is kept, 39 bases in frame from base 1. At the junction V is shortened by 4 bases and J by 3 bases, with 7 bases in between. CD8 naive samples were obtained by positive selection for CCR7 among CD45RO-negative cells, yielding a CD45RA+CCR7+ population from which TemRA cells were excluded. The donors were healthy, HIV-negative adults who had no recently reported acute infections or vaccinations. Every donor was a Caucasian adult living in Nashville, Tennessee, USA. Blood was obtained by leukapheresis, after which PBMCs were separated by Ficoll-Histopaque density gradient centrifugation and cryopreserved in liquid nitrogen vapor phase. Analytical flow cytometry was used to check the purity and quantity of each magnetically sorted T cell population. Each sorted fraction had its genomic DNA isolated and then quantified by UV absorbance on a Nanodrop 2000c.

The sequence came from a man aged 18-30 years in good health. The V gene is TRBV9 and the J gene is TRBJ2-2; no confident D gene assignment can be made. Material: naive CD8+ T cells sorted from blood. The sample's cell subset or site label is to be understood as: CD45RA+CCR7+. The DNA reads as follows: TGTGCCAGCAGCCCCTGGGACACCGGGGAGCTGTTTTTT. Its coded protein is CASSPWDTGELFF.